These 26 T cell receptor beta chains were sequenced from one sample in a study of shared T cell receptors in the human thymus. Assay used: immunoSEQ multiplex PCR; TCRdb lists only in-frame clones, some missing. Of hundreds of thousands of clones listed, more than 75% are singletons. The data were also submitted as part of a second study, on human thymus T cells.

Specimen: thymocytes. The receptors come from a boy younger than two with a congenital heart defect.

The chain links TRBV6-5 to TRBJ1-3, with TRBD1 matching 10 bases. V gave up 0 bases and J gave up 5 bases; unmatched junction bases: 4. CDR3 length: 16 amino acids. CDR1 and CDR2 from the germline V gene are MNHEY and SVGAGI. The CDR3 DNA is TGTGCCAGCAGTTACTCGTGGGACAGGGGCCGAAACACCATATATTTT. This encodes CASSYSWDRGRNTIYF.

The CDR3 DNA is TGTGCCAGCAGTTACTCGGGTCCCCTAGATGAAAAACTGTTTTTT. Its translation: CASSYSGPLDEKLFF. The chain carries TRBV6-5 and TRBJ1-4; D gene unclear. Germline values: CDR1 MNHEY, CDR2 SVGAGI. There are 15 residues in the CDR3. With 0 bases removed from V and 6 bases from J, the gap between germline ends came to 11 bases.

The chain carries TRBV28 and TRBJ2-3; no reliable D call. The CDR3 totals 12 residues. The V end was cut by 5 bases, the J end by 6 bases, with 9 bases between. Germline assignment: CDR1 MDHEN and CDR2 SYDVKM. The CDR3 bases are TGTGCCAGCAGTGATAGTCCTGATACGCAGTATTTT. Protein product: CASSDSPDTQYF.

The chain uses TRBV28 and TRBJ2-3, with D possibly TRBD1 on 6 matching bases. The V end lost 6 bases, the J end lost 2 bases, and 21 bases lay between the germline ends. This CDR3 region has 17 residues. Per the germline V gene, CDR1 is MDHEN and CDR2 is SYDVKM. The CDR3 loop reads CASRNSPPRGYTDTQYF. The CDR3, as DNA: TGTGCCAGCAGAAATTCACCCCCCAGGGGATACACAGATACGCAGTATTTT.

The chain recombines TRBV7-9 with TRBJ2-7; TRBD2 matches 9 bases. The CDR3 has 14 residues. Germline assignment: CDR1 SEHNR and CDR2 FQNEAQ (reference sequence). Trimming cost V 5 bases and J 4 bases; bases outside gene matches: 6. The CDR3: CASSGGLASYEQYF. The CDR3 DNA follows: TGTGCCAGCAGCGGGGGACTAGCATCATACGAGCAGTACTTC.

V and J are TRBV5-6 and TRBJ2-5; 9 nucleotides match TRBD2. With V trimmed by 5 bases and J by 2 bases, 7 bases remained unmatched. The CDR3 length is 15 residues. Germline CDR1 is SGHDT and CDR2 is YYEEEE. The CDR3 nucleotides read TGTGCCAGCAGACCGGGACTAGCCCCGCAAGAGACCCAGTACTTC. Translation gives CASRPGLAPQETQYF.

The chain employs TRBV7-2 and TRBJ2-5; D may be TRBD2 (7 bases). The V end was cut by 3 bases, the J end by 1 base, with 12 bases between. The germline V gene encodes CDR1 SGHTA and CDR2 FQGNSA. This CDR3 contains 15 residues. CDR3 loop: CASSLRGGPQETQYF. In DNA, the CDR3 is TGTGCCAGCAGCTTGAGGGGGGGGCCCCAAGAGACCCAGTACTTC.

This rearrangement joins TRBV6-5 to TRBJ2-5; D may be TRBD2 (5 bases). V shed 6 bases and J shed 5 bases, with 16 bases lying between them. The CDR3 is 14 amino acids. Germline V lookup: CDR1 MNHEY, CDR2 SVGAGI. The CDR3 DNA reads TGTGCCAGCAGCCCCCGGTTAGCGAGGGAGACCCAGTACTTC. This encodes CASSPRLARETQYF.

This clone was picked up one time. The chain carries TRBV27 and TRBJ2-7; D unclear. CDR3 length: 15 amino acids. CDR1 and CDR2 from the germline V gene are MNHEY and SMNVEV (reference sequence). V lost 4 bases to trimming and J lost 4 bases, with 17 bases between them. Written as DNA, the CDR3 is TGTGCCAGCAGTTCCCCGTCGGGTTTGGAATACGAGCAGTACTTC. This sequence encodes CASSSPSGLEYEQYF.

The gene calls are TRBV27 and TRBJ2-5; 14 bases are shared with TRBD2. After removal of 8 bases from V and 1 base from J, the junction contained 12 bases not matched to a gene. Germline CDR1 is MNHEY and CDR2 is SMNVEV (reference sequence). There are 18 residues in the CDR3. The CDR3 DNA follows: TGTGCCAGCCGCCCCGGGACTAGCGGGAGAGGGGCCCAAGAGACCCAGTACTTC. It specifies CASRPGTSGRGAQETQYF.

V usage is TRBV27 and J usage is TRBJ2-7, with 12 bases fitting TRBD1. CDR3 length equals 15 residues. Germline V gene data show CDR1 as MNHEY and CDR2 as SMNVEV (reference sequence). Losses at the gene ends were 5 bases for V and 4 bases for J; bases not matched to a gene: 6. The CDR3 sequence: CASSPGTGGEYEQYF. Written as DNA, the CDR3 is TGTGCCAGCAGTCCCGGGACAGGGGGCGAGTACGAGCAGTACTTC.

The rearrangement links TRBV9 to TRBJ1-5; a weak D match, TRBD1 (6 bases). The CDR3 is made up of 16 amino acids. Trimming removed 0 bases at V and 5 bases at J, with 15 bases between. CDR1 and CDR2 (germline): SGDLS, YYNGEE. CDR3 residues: CASSVVDRPGDQPQHF. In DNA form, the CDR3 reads TGTGCCAGCAGCGTAGTGGATCGGCCAGGGGATCAGCCCCAGCATTTT.

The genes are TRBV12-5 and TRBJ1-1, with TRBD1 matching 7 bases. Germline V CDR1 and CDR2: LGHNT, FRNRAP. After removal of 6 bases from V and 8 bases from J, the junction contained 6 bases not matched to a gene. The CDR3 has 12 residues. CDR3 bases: TGTGCTAGTGGGGTTGTACAGGGGGAAGCTTTCTTT. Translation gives CASGVVQGEAFF.

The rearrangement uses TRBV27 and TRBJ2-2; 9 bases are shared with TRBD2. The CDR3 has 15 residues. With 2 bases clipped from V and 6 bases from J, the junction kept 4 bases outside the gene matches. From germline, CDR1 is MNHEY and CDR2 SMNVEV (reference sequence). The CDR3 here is CASSLAGGPAGELFF. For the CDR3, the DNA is TGTGCCAGCAGTTTAGCGGGAGGGCCGGCCGGGGAGCTGTTTTTT.

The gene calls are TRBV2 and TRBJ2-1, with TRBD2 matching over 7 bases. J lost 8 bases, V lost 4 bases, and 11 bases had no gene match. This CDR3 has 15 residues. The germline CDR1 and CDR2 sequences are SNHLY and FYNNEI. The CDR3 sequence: CASSGERESVYEQFF. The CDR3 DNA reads TGTGCCAGCAGTGGAGAGCGGGAAAGTGTCTATGAGCAGTTCTTC.

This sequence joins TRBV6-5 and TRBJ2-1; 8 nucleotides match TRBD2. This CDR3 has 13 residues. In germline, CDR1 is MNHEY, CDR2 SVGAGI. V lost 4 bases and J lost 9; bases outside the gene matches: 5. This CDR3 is CASSWRGVSEQFF. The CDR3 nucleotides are TGTGCCAGCAGTTGGCGGGGGGTCAGTGAGCAGTTCTTC.

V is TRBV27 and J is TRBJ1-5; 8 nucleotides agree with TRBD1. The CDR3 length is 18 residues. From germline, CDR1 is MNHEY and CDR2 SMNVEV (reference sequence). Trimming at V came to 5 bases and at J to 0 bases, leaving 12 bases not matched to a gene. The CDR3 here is CASSRDRWVSYSNQPQHF. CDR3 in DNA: TGTGCCAGCAGTCGGGACAGGTGGGTGAGCTATAGCAATCAGCCCCAGCATTTT.

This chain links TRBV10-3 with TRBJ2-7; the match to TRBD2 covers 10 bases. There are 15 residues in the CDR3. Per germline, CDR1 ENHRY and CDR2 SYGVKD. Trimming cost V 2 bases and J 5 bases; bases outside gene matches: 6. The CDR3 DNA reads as TGTGCCATCAGTGAGGAAACTAGCGGGACGAACGAGCAGTACTTC. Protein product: CAISEETSGTNEQYF.

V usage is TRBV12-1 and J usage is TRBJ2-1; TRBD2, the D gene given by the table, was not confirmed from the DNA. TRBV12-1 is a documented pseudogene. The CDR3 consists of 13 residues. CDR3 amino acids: CASSLGRLAEGFF. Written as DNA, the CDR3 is TGTGCCAGCAGCTTAGGCCGACTAGCGGAAGGGTTCTTC.

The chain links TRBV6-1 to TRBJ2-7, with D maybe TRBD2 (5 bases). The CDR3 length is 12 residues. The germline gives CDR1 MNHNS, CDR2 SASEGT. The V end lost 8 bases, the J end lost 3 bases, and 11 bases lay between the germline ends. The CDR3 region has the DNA TGTGCCAGCCTTGGACTGCACTACGAGCAGTACTTC. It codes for CASLGLHYEQYF.

The CDR3 DNA reads as TGTGCCAGCAGCGCCAGGGACACGAACACTGAAGCTTTCTTT. The encoded protein is CASSARDTNTEAFF. This chain connects TRBV9 to TRBJ1-1; the D gene is possibly TRBD1 (6 bases). This CDR3 has 14 residues. Trimming removed 3 bases from V and 1 base from J, with 10 bases in between. CDR1 is SGDLS and CDR2 is YYNGEE in the germline V gene.

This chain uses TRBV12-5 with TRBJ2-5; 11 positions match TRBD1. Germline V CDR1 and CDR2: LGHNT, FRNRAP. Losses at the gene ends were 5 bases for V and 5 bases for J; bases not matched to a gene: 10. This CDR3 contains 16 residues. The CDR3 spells CASGPETGTGGETQYF. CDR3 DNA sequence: TGTGCTAGTGGTCCAGAGACCGGGACAGGGGGTGAGACCCAGTACTTC.

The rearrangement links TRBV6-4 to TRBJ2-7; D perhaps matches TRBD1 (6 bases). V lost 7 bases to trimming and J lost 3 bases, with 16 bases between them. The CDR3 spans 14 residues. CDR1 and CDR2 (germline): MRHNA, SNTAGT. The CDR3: CASIRRAGDYEQYF. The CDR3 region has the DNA TGTGCCAGCATCCGCCGGGCAGGGGACTACGAGCAGTACTTC.

The DNA of the CDR3 is TGTGCCAGCAGCCCTAGTAGGGAGTACAGGGGGCAGGTTAACTATGGCTACACCTTC. Encoded protein: CASSPSREYRGQVNYGYTF. The chain couples TRBV7-2 to TRBJ1-2; 9 bases are shared with TRBD1. Germline V gene data show CDR1 as SGHTA and CDR2 as FQGNSA. The CDR3 is made up of 19 amino acids. With V trimmed by 5 bases and J by 1 base, 17 bases remained unmatched.

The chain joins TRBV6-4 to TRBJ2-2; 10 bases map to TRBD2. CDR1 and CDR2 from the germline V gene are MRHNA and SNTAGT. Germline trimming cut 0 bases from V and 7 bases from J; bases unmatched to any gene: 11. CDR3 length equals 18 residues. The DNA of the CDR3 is TGTGCCAGCAGTGACTCCCAAAACACTAGCGGGATTTGCGGGGAGCTGTTTTTT. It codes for CASSDSQNTSGICGELFF.

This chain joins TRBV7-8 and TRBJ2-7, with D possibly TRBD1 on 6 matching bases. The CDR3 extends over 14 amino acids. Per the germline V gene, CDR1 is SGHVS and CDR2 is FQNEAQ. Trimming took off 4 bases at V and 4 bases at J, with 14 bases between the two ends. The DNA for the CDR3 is TGTGCCAGCAGCTCGGGGACACCCTCTTACGAGCAGTACTTC. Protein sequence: CASSSGTPSYEQYF.